This T cell receptor (beta chain) was sequenced for a study of beta chain features in type 1 diabetes (dated by TCRdb to 2017 to 2018). Regarding the research as a whole: Mean age, gender distribution, total cell number and subset yield did not differ between patients and healthy donors. A total of around 110,000,000 sorted cells were examined across all samples, and RNA yield correlated strongly with the number of cells per subset. In the study, recently diagnosed type 1 diabetes patients and matched healthy donors were compared on the TCRB repertoires of their sorted circulating CD4+ T cell subsets. Whereas all 30 or so donors provided naive and central memory subsets, regulatory and stem cell-like memory subsets were isolated from just 8 patients and roughly eight healthy donors.

For this clone: Its antigen remains undetermined. Base qualities are missing; no much larger clone stands one base away.

The CDR3 numbers 12 residues from cysteine through phenylalanine. Only CDR3 DNA remains: 36 bases, in frame from the first base. Taken from the germline V gene (reference sequence), the CDR1 and CDR2 loops are SEHNR and FQNEAQ. The V and J ends are trimmed by 8 bases and 3 bases, leaving 10 bases between them. The research as a whole found: At VDJ recombination sites, patients with type 1 diabetes made fewer insertions and deleted more nucleotides, a pattern implying thymic rearrangement abnormalities. Type 1 diabetes patients showed a moderate but significant shortening of TCRB CDR3 length in all four CD4+ subsets. HLA sub-analyses involved small numbers of individuals, so any influence of HLA type on TCRB rearrangement remained unresolved. Naive, central memory and regulatory TCRB repertoires appeared to be more alike among patients than among healthy donors. Because cDNA rather than genomic DNA was sequenced, highly expressing activated cells could have been over-represented, although no difference in activation and CD3 levels was found between groups. Shorter templates might be favored by PCR, yet because patient and control samples were amplified and corrected together, any such skew would affect both groups equally.

Each donor gave one peripheral blood draw, averaging approximately 110 mL, which was collected into heparinised tubes. Using a panel that included CD45RO, CCR7, CD25, CD127, CD95 and CD27, naive, central memory, regulatory and stem cell-like memory CD4+ T cells were sorted on a BD FACSAria II. Purity was above 98% for every sorted population. PBMCs were separated immediately by Lymphoprep density gradient centrifugation and were stained directly, without being cultured. So that batch effects would be minimized, each experiment stained and sorted samples in pairs, pairing one healthy donor with one patient. All of the isolated RNA was reverse transcribed with the High Capacity cDNA Reverse Transcription Kit, so expressed TCRB transcripts were sequenced. Deep immunoSEQ sequencing was performed on naive, central memory and regulatory T cell samples, with an average of around 3.5 million total reads per sample. Sorted cells were lysed in RLT buffer and RNA was extracted with DNase-treated RNeasy Micro or Mini kits, depending on cell number. To prevent cross-contamination, every cell subset was processed on its own, while patient and healthy donor samples were processed together. The immunoSEQ multiplex PCR was used to amplify TCRB sequences from cDNA, yielding 87-bp fragments that span the CDR3 region. Amplicons were sequenced on the Illumina HiSeq platform. The paper's data handling went like this. Synthetic template baselines were used to correct PCR bias computationally, reads within Hamming distance 2 were collapsed, and singletons that could not be merged were discarded. Reads were aligned against IMGT so that V, D and J genes, CDR3 length and insertions or deletions at six rearrangement sites could be assigned. Within each subset, clonotype counts were normalized to sorted cell number, and only after that were true diversity and Gini coefficients computed with the tcR R package. Repertoire sharing was quantified using the overlap coefficient calculated on TCRB nucleotide sequences. As a proxy for the pre-selection repertoire, out-of-frame TCRB sequences from naive cells were analyzed. TCRdb's version of the immuneACCESS table is confined to in-frame rearrangements and falls short of the full clone set. An unresolved V gene accounts for under half of the shortfall where checked; the remainder is of unknown origin. V and J calls and clone size come straight from that table; D and trimming were deduced from the DNA. The table for this sample lists hundreds of thousands of clones; roughly 12% of them were counted only once. Of the sample, more than 0.015% falls within the top ten clones.

This chain is built from TRBV7-9 and TRBJ1-2; the D gene is possibly TRBD1, with 6 bases matching. This receptor was identified in a man aged 18 to 29 in good health. The sequenced sample was naive CD4+ T cells from blood. This specimen's cell subset or site label, per the study, means: true naive CD4+ T cells. CDR3 loop: CASPGQHYGYTF. The DNA is TGTGCCAGCCCCGGACAGCACTATGGCTACACCTTC.